The source of this T cell receptor (beta chain) is a study of monozygotic twins with inflammatory bowel disease. Whole-study results and caveats: Telling different T cell subtypes apart from each other was not possible.

TCRdb reprocessed the 5' RACE reads and stores each CDR3 protein as one record, lacking DNA. The sample has approximately 420,000 distinct CDR3 sequences. Remarks on this clonotype: Its antigen remains unidentified.

This CDR3 is 14 amino acids long. CDR1 GTSNPN and CDR2 SVGIG come from the germline V gene (reference sequence). The clonotype comes from a human donor with ulcerative colitis or Crohn's disease, or a healthy co-twin of an affected twin (not recorded which). This chain links TRBV30 with TRBJ1-5; the TCRdb D gene call, TRBD1, has no DNA to confirm it. The sequenced sample was blood. The CDR3 is CAWDRQGNNQPQHF.